These 10 T cell receptor beta chains were all obtained from the same sample, sequenced in a study of CD8 T cells in ankylosing spondylitis (dated by TCRdb to the late 2010s). The library was built by means of 5' RACE. The sequencing machine was an Illumina HiSeq 2500. TCRdb reprocessed the public reads (quality trimming at Q25 with fastp, clone calling with MiXCR) and kept in-frame beta chains. Every CDR3 protein is listed once, alongside the most common genes and DNA of its rows. The sample profile shows around 32,000 distinct CDR3 sequences; roughly 6.8% of them were found once. Approximately 10% of the sample comes from the top ten. Sample: blood, either unsorted or a sorted T cell fraction (not recorded which). These receptors were taken from a male donor with ankylosing spondylitis or in good health (not recorded which).

The V and J genes are TRBV6-1 and TRBJ2-5, with 8 bases aligning to TRBD2. The CDR3 is 16 amino acids. The germline CDR1 and CDR2 sequences are MNHNS and SASEGT. Trimming took 6 bases from V and 1 from J; bases not matched to a gene: 10. CDR3 in DNA: TGTGCCAGCAGACCCGGGACTAGACTATTCCAAGAGACCCAGTACTTC. The encoded protein is CASRPGTRLFQETQYF.

This clonotype was seen many times. The chain uses TRBV5-1 and TRBJ2-1; 10 bases map to TRBD2. After removal of 0 bases from V and 9 bases from J, the junction contained 6 bases not matched to a gene. CDR3 length equals 15 residues. Germline values: CDR1 SGHRS, CDR2 YFSETQ. CDR3: CASSLEASGRVEQFF. CDR3 sequence (DNA): TGCGCCAGCAGCTTGGAGGCTAGCGGGAGAGTTGAGCAGTTCTTC. Based on the CDR3 plus reference TRBV5-1 and TRBJ2-1, the full variable domain is KAGVTQTPRYLIKTRGQQVTLSCSPISGHRSVSWYQQTPGQGLQFLFEYFSETQRNKGNFPGRFSGRQFSNSRSEMNVSTLELGDSALYLCASSLEASGRVEQFFGPGTRLTVL.

At least ten counts were recorded for this clonotype. The chain employs TRBV7-6 and TRBJ1-2; 9 nucleotides align to TRBD1. Germline V gene lookup returns CDR1 SGHVS and CDR2 FNYEAQ. CDR3 length equals 13 residues. V lost 4 bases, J lost 6 bases, and 3 bases stayed unmatched. The DNA for the CDR3 is TGTGCCAGCAGCTGGACAGGGGTAGATGGCTACACCTTC. It yields the protein CASSWTGVDGYTF.

There are many counts of this clonotype. This chain links TRBV5-1 with TRBJ2-6; no reliable D call. V shed 4 bases and J shed 0 bases, with 8 bases lying between them. Germline V gives CDR1 SGHRS, CDR2 YFSETQ. The CDR3 runs 15 residues. The chain's CDR3 is CASSTANSGANVLTF. CDR3 nucleotide sequence: TGCGCCAGCAGCACAGCTAACTCTGGGGCCAACGTCCTGACTTTC. Full variable domain (remainder filled in from reference TRBV5-1 and TRBJ2-6): KAGVTQTPRYLIKTRGQQVTLSCSPISGHRSVSWYQQTPGQGLQFLFEYFSETQRNKGNFPGRFSGRQFSNSRSEMNVSTLELGDSALYLCASSTANSGANVLTFGAGSRLTVL.

This clonotype has a single count. A clone one base away is much larger, so this may be a read error. This chain joins TRBV6-1 and TRBJ2-7; D is uncertain. This CDR3 contains 10 residues. CDR1 is MNHNS, CDR2 SASEGT, per germline. The CDR3 is CASGEVGQYF. In nucleotides, the CDR3 is TGTGCCAGCGGTGAAGTGGGGCAGTACTTC.

This clonotype was observed many times. This rearrangement joins TRBV5-1 to TRBJ1-5; 7 nucleotides match TRBD1. J was trimmed by 9 bases and V by 4 bases; bases with no gene match: 13. The CDR3 is made up of 15 amino acids. In germline, CDR1 is SGHRS, CDR2 YFSETQ. The CDR3 loop reads CASSPTGQASGPQHF. The CDR3 region has the DNA TGCGCCAGCAGCCCGACCGGACAGGCCTCTGGGCCCCAGCATTTT.

There are many counts of this clonotype. J is TRBJ2-3 and V is TRBV24-1; D not certain. The V end was cut by 5 bases, the J end by 4 bases, with 9 bases between. This CDR3 region has 13 residues. Germline V gene data show CDR1 as KGHDR and CDR2 as SFDVKD. This chain's CDR3 is CATSVALADTQYF. As DNA, the CDR3 is TGTGCCACCAGTGTGGCACTTGCAGATACGCAGTATTTT.

The sample holds many counts of this clonotype. This rearrangement joins TRBV7-2 to TRBJ2-1; TRBD2 aligns across 9 bases. The CDR3 sequence is 15 residues long. Germline assignment: CDR1 SGHTA and CDR2 FQGNSA. V was clipped by 8 bases and J by 5 bases; unmatched bases: 10. In nucleotides, the CDR3 is TGTGCCAGCGGGACTAGCCTCAGGGGACACAATGAGCAGTTCTTC. It codes for CASGTSLRGHNEQFF.

Details on this clonotype: One base away lies a much larger clone, so this may be a sequencing read error. The chain uses TRBV5-5 and TRBJ2-2; D remains ambiguous. CDR1 is SGHKS and CDR2 is YYEKEE in the germline V gene (reference sequence). This CDR3 is built from 15 residues. The CDR3 region is CVSSLRTSNTGELFF. CDR3 DNA: TGTGTCAGCAGCTTACGCACTTCGAACACCGGGGAGCTGTTTTTT. The entire variable domain, with the rest obtained from reference TRBV5-5 and TRBJ2-2, is as follows: DAGVTQSPTHLIKTRGQQVTLRCSPISGHKSVSWYQQVLGQGPQFIFQYYEKEERGRGNFPDRFSARQFPNYSSELNVNALLLGDSALYLCVSSLRTSNTGELFFGEGSRLTVL.

The gene calls are TRBV12-3 or TRBV12-4 and TRBJ2-2; 10 bases are shared with TRBD1. The J segment lost 6 bases and the V segment lost 3 bases, leaving 7 bases of the junction unmatched. The CDR3 length is 16 residues. The CDR3 spells CASSFLGDRGPGELFF. The CDR3 region has the DNA TGTGCCAGCAGTTTCTTGGGGGACAGGGGCCCCGGGGAGCTGTTTTTT.